The following is a T cell receptor (beta chain) sequence with its context. The V and J ends lost 4 bases and 6 bases respectively, with 10 bases between them. The CDR3 extends over 13 amino acids. Looked up from germline, CDR1 is GTSNPN and CDR2 is SVGIG (reference sequence). The entry originates in a study of blood T cell repertoires in COVID-19. Study as a whole: Samples came from the United States, Italy and Spain, spanning acute and convalescent COVID-19.

As originally analysed: For nucleated cells, counts were estimated from reference gene primer amplification. TCRdb's table, derived via immunoSEQ multiplex PCR, lists solely in-frame clones and lacks some. V and J calls and clone size are those listed in that table; D and trimming were worked out from the DNA. The sample contains about 210,000 clones, roughly four fifths of which appear only once. The specimen was peripheral blood. This sequence joins TRBV30 and TRBJ1-6; TRBD1 is a possible D gene (6 bases). The TCR sequence derives from a middle-aged woman with acute or convalescent COVID-19. CDR3 region: CAWTQGSNSPLHF. Here the CDR3 DNA reads TGTGCCTGGACACAGGGTAGTAATTCACCCCTCCACTTT.